This T cell receptor (beta chain) was recorded in a study of siplizumab effects on memory and regulatory T cells (dated by TCRdb to about 2019). In terms of the full investigation: The study examined how the anti-CD2 antibody siplizumab affects alloreactive T-cell subsets in allogeneic mixed lymphocyte reactions built from human PBMCs.

This clone was found once. Which antigen it targets is not known. No base qualities exist here, and no much larger clone lies one base off it. In a few donor pairs, further sequencing was done on unstimulated CD8+ naive, CD4+ memory, CD8+ TEMRA, CD4+ naive and CD8+ effector memory subsets. Sorted unstimulated T cells and proliferating T cells recovered from mixed lymphocyte reactions were subjected to TCRbeta CDR3 sequencing. Fresh whole blood from approximately ten HLA-typed healthy donors was used to isolate PBMCs. Overall results and qualifications from the work: Unstimulated naive T cells appeared to be more diverse than memory T cells, and naive cells seemed to make a substantial contribution to the alloresponse. Sequences below about 10^-5 frequency were poorly captured, so only a minor fraction of alloreactive clones could be mapped to unstimulated subsets. Of the alloreactive CD4+ clones that could be mapped, the Treg-derived share averaged about 67% with siplizumab compared with around 27% in control reactions. Siplizumab significantly reduced the cumulative frequency of alloreactive sequences traceable to unstimulated CD4+ memory T cells. About 75-96% of proliferating CD4+ or CD8+ clones could not be given a naive or memory phenotype. No functional confirmation was obtained for the suppressive function of proliferating Tregs from siplizumab cultures.

The trim is 1 base for V and 6 bases for J, with a gap of 13 bases between the germline ends. Per the germline V gene, SNHLY is the CDR1 and FYNNEI is the CDR2. Including cysteine and phenylalanine, the CDR3 has 14 amino acids. Just CDR3 DNA is preserved here, 42 bases in frame from base 1. Library generation was performed with the immunoSEQ multiplex PCR assay. The deep sequencing platform assayed about 10^5 TCR templates per sample. Genomic DNA extracted from sorted T cells was the material used for TCRbeta CDR3 sequencing. On the study's bioinformatics: The R programming language was used for clonal analysis of TCRbeta CDR3 data. Unstimulated samples were compared with post-reaction CFSE-low samples to define alloreactive CD4+ and CD8+ clones. Regulatory or non-regulatory origin of alloreactive CD4+ clones was assigned by matching sequences to the sorted unstimulated Treg and non-Treg repertoires. This is the immuneACCESS table as TCRdb keeps it, with only in-frame sequences that have V and J called. A part of the clones is gone; compared with another copy, unresolved V genes explain less than half, and the rest is unexplained. V and J calls and clone size are those listed in that table; D and trimming were worked out from the DNA. The sample table contains over 55,000 clones; only one count was recorded for over 65% of them. The ten top clones hold less than 4% of the sample.

The receptor was derived from a human donor in good health. Sequences were obtained from memory CD4+ T cells sorted from blood. The cell subset or site label on this specimen signifies: unstimulated CD4+ memory T cells. The chain was built from TRBV2 and TRBJ2-7, with a weak D call of TRBD1 (5 bases match). The bases are TGTGCCAGCAGTGAAGTAAGGGCAGGGCGCGAGCAGTACTTC. It codes for CASSEVRAGREQYF.